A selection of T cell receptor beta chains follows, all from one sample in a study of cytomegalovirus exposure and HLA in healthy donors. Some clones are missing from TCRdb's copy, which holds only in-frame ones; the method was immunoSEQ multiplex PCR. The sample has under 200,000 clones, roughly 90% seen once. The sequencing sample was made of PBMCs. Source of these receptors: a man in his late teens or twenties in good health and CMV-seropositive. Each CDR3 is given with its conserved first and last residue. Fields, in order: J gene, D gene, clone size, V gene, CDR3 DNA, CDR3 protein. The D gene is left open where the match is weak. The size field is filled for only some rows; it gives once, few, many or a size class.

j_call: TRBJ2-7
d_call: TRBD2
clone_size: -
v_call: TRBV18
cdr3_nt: TGTGCCAGCTCACCTAGACTAGCGGGAGATAGTAGCTACGAGCAGTACTTC
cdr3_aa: CASSPRLAGDSSYEQYF

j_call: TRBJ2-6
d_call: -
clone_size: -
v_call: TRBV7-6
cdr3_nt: TGTGCCAGCAGCCCCCTGGCCAACTCTGGGGCCAACGTCCTGACTTTC
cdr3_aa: CASSPLANSGANVLTF

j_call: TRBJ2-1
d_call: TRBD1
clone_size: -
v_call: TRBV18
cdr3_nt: TGTGCCAGCTCACCAGGGACAGGGAGGGATGAGCAGTTCTTC
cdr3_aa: CASSPGTGRDEQFF

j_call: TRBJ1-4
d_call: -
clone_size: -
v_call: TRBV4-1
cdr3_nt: TGCGCCAGCAGCCAAGATTTGGGGGCCGCAACTAATGAAAAACTGTTTTTT
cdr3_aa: CASSQDLGAATNEKLFF

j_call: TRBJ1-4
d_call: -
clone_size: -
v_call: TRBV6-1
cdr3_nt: TGTGCCAGCAGTGGGAAGGCTATGGGCAATGAAAAACTGTTTTTT
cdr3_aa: CASSGKAMGNEKLFF

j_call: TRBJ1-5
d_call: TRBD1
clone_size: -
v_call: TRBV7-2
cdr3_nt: TGTGCCAGCAGCTTGGACAGGCCGAGCAATCAGCCCCAGCATTTT
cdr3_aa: CASSLDRPSNQPQHF

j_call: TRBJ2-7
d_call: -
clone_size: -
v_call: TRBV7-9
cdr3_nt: TGTGCCAGCAGCCTGGACTGGGGTCCGAGGGAACAGTACTTC
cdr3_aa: CASSLDWGPREQYF

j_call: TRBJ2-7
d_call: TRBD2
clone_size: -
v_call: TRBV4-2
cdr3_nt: TGTGCCAGCAGCCAAGTTTTGAGCGGGGCCCCGTACGAGCAGTACTTC
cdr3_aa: CASSQVLSGAPYEQYF

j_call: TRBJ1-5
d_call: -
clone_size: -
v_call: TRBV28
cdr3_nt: TGTGCCAGCAGACTCCAGACAGGCACCCCTAATCAGCCCCAGCATTTT
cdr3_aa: CASRLQTGTPNQPQHF

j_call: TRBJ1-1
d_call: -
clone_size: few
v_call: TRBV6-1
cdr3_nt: TGTGCCAGCAGTATGAAAGGGGGGAACACTGAAGCTTTCTTT
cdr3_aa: CASSMKGGNTEAFF

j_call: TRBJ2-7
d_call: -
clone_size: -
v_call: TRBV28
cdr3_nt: TGTGCCAGCAGTTCTTACGTACACAACTACGAGCAGTACTTC
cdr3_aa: CASSSYVHNYEQYF

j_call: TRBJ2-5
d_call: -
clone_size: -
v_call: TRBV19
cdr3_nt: TGTGCCAGTAGTATCACGGGAGCACAAGAGACCCAGTACTTC
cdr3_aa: CASSITGAQETQYF

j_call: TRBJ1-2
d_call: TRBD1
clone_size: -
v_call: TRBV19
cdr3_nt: TGTGCCAGTAGTCCCCAAGACAGGGCCAACTATGGCTACACCTTC
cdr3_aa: CASSPQDRANYGYTF

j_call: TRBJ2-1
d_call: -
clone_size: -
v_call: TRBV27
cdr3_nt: TGTGCCAGCAGTTTAAGCGGAAATGAGCAGTTCTTC
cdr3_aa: CASSLSGNEQFF